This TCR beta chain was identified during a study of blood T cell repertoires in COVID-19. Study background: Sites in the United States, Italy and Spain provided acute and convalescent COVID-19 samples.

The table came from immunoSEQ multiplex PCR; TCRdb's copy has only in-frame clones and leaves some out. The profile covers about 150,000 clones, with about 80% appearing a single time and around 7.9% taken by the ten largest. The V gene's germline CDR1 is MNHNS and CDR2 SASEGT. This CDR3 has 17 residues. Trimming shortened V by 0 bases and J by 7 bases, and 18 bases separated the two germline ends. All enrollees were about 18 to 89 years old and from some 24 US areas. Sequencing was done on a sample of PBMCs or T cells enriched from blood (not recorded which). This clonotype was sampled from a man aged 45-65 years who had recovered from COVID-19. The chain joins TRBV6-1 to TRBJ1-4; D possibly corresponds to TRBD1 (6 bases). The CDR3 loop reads CASSEAGGRRVSEKLFF. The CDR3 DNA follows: TGTGCCAGCAGTGAAGCCGGGGGGCGCAGGGTCAGTGAAAAACTGTTTTTT.